The table lists the clone carrying this TCR beta chain with a few counts. The entry originates in a study of siplizumab effects on memory and regulatory T cells. Method: immunoSEQ multiplex PCR; TCRdb's copy keeps in-frame clones and lacks some. Of about 50,000 clones in the sample, over 85% were seen once. CDR3 length equals 11 residues. CDR1 and CDR2 (germline): SQVTM, ANQGSEA. V dropped 6 bases and J dropped 10 bases, with 13 bases sitting between them. The source of this sequence is a human donor in good health. The J gene is TRBJ2-1, the V gene TRBV29-1; D remains ambiguous. The sequenced sample consisted of CD8+ T cells sorted from blood. CDR3 protein: CSVGVAPEQFF. CDR3 nucleotides: TGCAGCGTGGGTGTGGCGCCGGAGCAGTTCTTC.